This T cell receptor (beta chain) derives from a study of Ad26.COV2.S vaccination and SARS-CoV-2 variants. In the study overall: Donor was in the COV1001 Ad26.COV2.S trial arm. Donor got 5x10^10 or 1x10^11 viral particles of Ad26.COV2.S.

Regarding treatment: some 20 received Ad26.COV2.S at low or high dose, single or two shots; 5 received placebo; per-sample allocation not given. Specimen acquisition occurred on day 63 following the initial vaccine or placebo injection. Trimming removed 1 base at V and 11 bases at J, with 12 bases between. The length of the CDR3 is 14 residues. Germline CDR1 reads SNHLY; CDR2 reads FYNNEI. The table came from immunoSEQ multiplex PCR; TCRdb's copy has only in-frame clones and leaves some out. The profile shows 350,000 to 400,000 clones, around 85% of them singletons. In the case of this clone: The antigen is unknown.

Study-level findings and limits: CD8+ and CD4+ T cells specific for spike reportedly responded with substantial breadth after vaccination. Comparability of non-spike TCR breadth was observed across vaccine and placebo recipients.

The sequence came from a person between 18 and 59 years old who received the Ad26.COV2.S COVID-19 vaccine or a placebo. Sequenced here: peripheral blood, sampled in a trial of Ad26.COV2.S vaccine versus placebo. The J gene is TRBJ1-6, the V gene TRBV2; maybe TRBD1 (6 bases). The CDR3 spells CASSEDRVGTPLHF. CDR3 nucleotide sequence: TGTGCCAGCAGTGAAGACAGGGTAGGAACACCCCTCCACTTT.